This TCR beta chain appears in the sequencing data of a study of shared clonotypes between healthy human individuals. Findings and caveats of the study: Only blood samples were collected, and tissue repertoires likely differ.

A word on this clone: Antigen specificity is unknown.

The V end was cut by 1 base, the J end by 7 bases, with 11 bases between. This CDR3 contains 13 residues. Germline CDR1 PRHDT, CDR2 FYEKMQ (reference sequence). CD45RO-negative CD8 cells positively selected for CCR7 made up the naive population, which excluded terminally differentiated effector memory CD45RA+ cells. Sequencing used immunoSEQ multiplex PCR; TCRdb keeps in-frame clones, though not all of them. The table includes some 1,900,000 clones, roughly 95% detected once. The chain is built from TRBV13 and TRBJ2-7; TRBD1 is a possible D gene (5 bases). The material sequenced was naive CD8+ T cells sorted from blood. This clonotype was sampled from a man aged 18-30 years in good health. The CDR3 DNA reads TGTGCCAGCAGCTTAGTAAGGGGCCTGGAGCAGTACTTC. Its protein product is CASSLVRGLEQYF.